This T cell receptor (beta chain) was observed in a study of follicular helper T cells after annual influenza vaccination. Clones were sequenced by immunoSEQ multiplex PCR, and TCRdb holds only the in-frame ones, with some missing. The sample lists 9,900 or so clones, approximately 80% seen once, with approximately 0.8% in the top ten. The CDR3 is 15 amino acids. Trimming pared 4 bases from V and 11 bases from J, leaving 21 bases between. Germline V CDR1 and CDR2: SEHNR, FQNEAQ (reference sequence). The TCR originated in an adult who received the influenza vaccine. This specimen consisted of CXCR5- memory CD4+ T cells sorted from blood, obtained 6 weeks after influenza vaccination. The chain combines TRBV7-9 with TRBJ2-1; TRBD1 or TRBD2 may be the D gene (5 bases each). The CDR3 loop is CASSSSGTTTGKQFF. The CDR3 region has the DNA TGTGCCAGCAGCTCATCCGGGACCACCACGGGAAAGCAGTTCTTC.